A single sample gave rise to the 8 T cell receptor beta chains below, sequenced in a study of identical twins. MiXCR, applied by TCRdb to the 5' RACE reads, yields one record per CDR3 protein. This table holds about 530,000 distinct CDR3 sequences, around 15% found once. The same sample was also used in a study of yellow fever vaccine responses in identical twins.

Sequencing used CD4+ T cells sorted from blood. Source of these receptors: a woman aged 18-29 years in good health.

V and J are TRBV3-1 and TRBJ2-3; TRBD2 matches 8 bases. This CDR3 has 16 residues. With 0 bases clipped from V and 5 bases from J, the junction kept 7 bases outside the gene matches. CDR1 and CDR2 (germline): LGHDT, YNNKEL (reference sequence). The DNA of the CDR3 is TGTGCCAGCAGCCAAGATCCCCAGCGGGAGCAAGATACGCAGTATTTT. As protein: CASSQDPQREQDTQYF.

The chain recombines TRBV12-3 or TRBV12-4 with TRBJ1-2, with D tentatively TRBD1 (5 bases). The CDR3 runs 13 residues. Trimming left V 3 bases short and J 4 bases short, with 9 bases between. Here the CDR3 DNA reads TGTGCCAGCAGTTTGCAGGGCGCCTATGGCTACACCTTC. Residues: CASSLQGAYGYTF.

This CDR3 is CSATRGSNTDTQYF. CDR3 DNA sequence: TGCAGTGCCACGAGGGGGTCCAACACAGATACGCAGTATTTT. The chain recombines TRBV20-1 with TRBJ2-3; D may be TRBD1 (6 bases). This CDR3 is 14 amino acids long. Germline CDR1 is DFQATT and CDR2 is SNEGSKA (reference sequence). The V end was cut by 6 bases, the J end by 2 bases, with 15 bases between.

The chain employs TRBV15 and TRBJ2-1; either TRBD1 or TRBD2 may fit D (5 bases each). Trimming cost V 4 bases and J 8 bases, with 18 bases left between them. This CDR3 has 15 amino acids. Germline V CDR1 and CDR2: LNHNV, YYDKDF (reference sequence). The CDR3 coding sequence is TGTGCCACCAGCACCGAGGCGAGTTTGGGGGATGAGCAGTTCTTC. Its translation is CATSTEASLGDEQFF.

This clonotype has ten or more counts. The gene calls are TRBV28 and TRBJ2-1; 8 positions agree with TRBD2. The trim removed 10 bases at V and 0 bases at J, leaving 5 bases unmatched. Germline V gene lookup returns CDR1 MDHEN and CDR2 SYDVKM. CDR3 length equals 14 residues. The DNA of the CDR3 is TGTGCCACCAGAAGCGGGGGCTCCTACAATGAGCAGTTCTTC. It specifies CATRSGGSYNEQFF.

The chain carries TRBV7-9 and TRBJ2-1, with 11 bases lining up with TRBD2. With V trimmed by 5 bases and J by 5 bases, 11 bases remained unmatched. Germline V gene sequence: CDR1 SEHNR, CDR2 FQNEAQ (reference sequence). The CDR3 is 17 amino acids. The CDR3 reads CASSPRILAGGHNEQFF. The CDR3 DNA sequence: TGTGCCAGCAGCCCCCGGATCCTAGCGGGGGGCCACAATGAGCAGTTCTTC.

The rearrangement links TRBV6-1 to TRBJ1-1, with 11 positions matching TRBD1. The length of the CDR3 is 17 residues. With 4 bases clipped from V and 4 bases from J, the junction kept 11 bases outside the gene matches. Germline assignment: CDR1 MNHNS and CDR2 SASEGT. CDR3 protein: CASSAGQGARSGTEAFF. The CDR3 DNA reads TGTGCCAGCAGTGCCGGACAGGGGGCGCGTTCGGGCACTGAAGCTTTCTTT.

This clonotype was observed a few times. The chain is built from TRBV5-1 and TRBJ2-5; 9 nucleotides agree with TRBD1. V trimming: 7 bases; J trimming: 5 bases; junction bases outside the gene matches: 6. Germline V CDR1 and CDR2: SGHRS, YFSETQ. This CDR3 is 13 amino acids long. In DNA, the CDR3 is TGCGCCAGCGACACAGGGGGCCGGGAGACCCAGTACTTC. Translation: CASDTGGRETQYF.